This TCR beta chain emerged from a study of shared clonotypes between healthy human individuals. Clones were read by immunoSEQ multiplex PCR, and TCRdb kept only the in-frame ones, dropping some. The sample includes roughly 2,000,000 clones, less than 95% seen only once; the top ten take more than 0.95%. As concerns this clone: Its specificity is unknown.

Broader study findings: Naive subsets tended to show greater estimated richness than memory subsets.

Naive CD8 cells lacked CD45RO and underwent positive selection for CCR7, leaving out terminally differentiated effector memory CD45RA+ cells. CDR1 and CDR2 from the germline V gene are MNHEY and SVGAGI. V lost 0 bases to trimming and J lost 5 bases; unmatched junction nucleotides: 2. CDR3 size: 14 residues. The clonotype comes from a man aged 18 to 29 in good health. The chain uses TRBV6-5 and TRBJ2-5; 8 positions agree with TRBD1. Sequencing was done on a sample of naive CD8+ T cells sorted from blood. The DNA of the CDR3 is TGTGCCAGCAGTTACTCGGGACAGGTGGAGACCCAGTACTTC. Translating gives CASSYSGQVETQYF.